The rows below give T cell receptor beta chains drawn from one sample of a study of CD8 T cells in seronegative destructive rheumatoid arthritis. Using immunoSEQ multiplex PCR, the repertoire was profiled, and TCRdb retains in-frame clones only, with some absent. Here the sample spans roughly 13,000 clones, less than 90% being singletons. Sequencing was done on a sample of CD8+ T cells from blood. The receptors stem from a woman between 30 and 55 years old with seronegative destructive rheumatoid arthritis. Each CDR3 is given with its conserved first and last residue. Fields, in order: J gene, V gene, D gene, clone size, CDR3 DNA, CDR3 protein. The D gene is left open where the match is weak. Size is stated for part of the rows, as once, few or many counts, or as a class when the clone is expanded.

j_gene: TRBJ2-2; v_gene: TRBV7-6; d_gene: NA; abundance: NA; CDR3nt: TGTGCCAGCAGCTCTGGGGGGGCCCTCGGGGAGCTGTTTTTT; CDR3aa: CASSSGGALGELFF
j_gene: TRBJ2-1; v_gene: TRBV25-1; d_gene: TRBD1; abundance: NA; CDR3nt: TGTGCCAGCAGTTCCGGGACAGTATACAATGAGCAGTTCTTC; CDR3aa: CASSSGTVYNEQFF
j_gene: TRBJ2-1; v_gene: TRBV7-3; d_gene: TRBD2; abundance: NA; CDR3nt: TGTGCCAGCAGCGTCTCCCTAGCGGGGGGGATTAATGAGCAGTTCTTC; CDR3aa: CASSVSLAGGINEQFF
j_gene: TRBJ2-1; v_gene: TRBV7-9; d_gene: TRBD2; abundance: NA; CDR3nt: TGTGCCAGCAGCTCGACGCTGACTAGCGGGTCTAAAGCCTACAATGAGCAGTTCTTC; CDR3aa: CASSSTLTSGSKAYNEQFF
j_gene: TRBJ1-1; v_gene: TRBV7-3; d_gene: NA; abundance: NA; CDR3nt: TGTGCCAGCAGTCAAGGGGAAAACACTGAAGCTTTCTTT; CDR3aa: CASSQGENTEAFF
j_gene: TRBJ1-1; v_gene: TRBV4-1; d_gene: NA; abundance: NA; CDR3nt: TGCGCCAGCAGCCCGCCAAAGCAGAACACTGAAGCTTTCTTT; CDR3aa: CASSPPKQNTEAFF
j_gene: TRBJ1-4; v_gene: TRBV5-1; d_gene: NA; abundance: NA; CDR3nt: TGCGCCAGCAGCTTAACAGGGTCCAATGAAAAACTGTTTTTT; CDR3aa: CASSLTGSNEKLFF
j_gene: TRBJ2-7; v_gene: TRBV6-5; d_gene: NA; abundance: NA; CDR3nt: TGTGCCGCCGGTTCCGCGGGGCAGTACTTC; CDR3aa: CAAGSAGQYF
j_gene: TRBJ2-7; v_gene: TRBV7-9; d_gene: NA; abundance: NA; CDR3nt: TGTGCCAGCAGCGGGGGGGGGACAGGCTTCTACGAGCAGTACTTC; CDR3aa: CASSGGGTGFYEQYF
j_gene: TRBJ1-2; v_gene: TRBV5-6; d_gene: NA; abundance: NA; CDR3nt: TGTGCCAGCAGCGCGGGACGAGATACGTTTGGCTACACCTTC; CDR3aa: CASSAGRDTFGYTF
j_gene: TRBJ1-1; v_gene: TRBV19; d_gene: TRBD1; abundance: NA; CDR3nt: TGTGCCAGTAGTTACGACAGGGGCAACACTGAAGCTTTCTTT; CDR3aa: CASSYDRGNTEAFF
j_gene: TRBJ1-1; v_gene: TRBV5-1; d_gene: NA; abundance: NA; CDR3nt: TGCGCCAGCAGCTTGGTCGGGACTTTAAAGGATGAAGCTTTCTTT; CDR3aa: CASSLVGTLKDEAFF
j_gene: TRBJ1-5; v_gene: TRBV28; d_gene: TRBD1; abundance: NA; CDR3nt: TGTGCCAGCAGCTCGGACAGGGGAAGTAGCAATCAGCCCCAGCATTTT; CDR3aa: CASSSDRGSSNQPQHF
j_gene: TRBJ2-1; v_gene: TRBV5-6; d_gene: TRBD1; abundance: few; CDR3nt: TGTGCCAGCAGCTTGGGTCAGGGGGACGAGCAGTTCTTC; CDR3aa: CASSLGQGDEQFF
j_gene: TRBJ1-5; v_gene: TRBV6-1; d_gene: TRBD1; abundance: NA; CDR3nt: TGTGCCAGCAGTGAACTACAGGGGGCCGGGCAGCCCCAGCATTTT; CDR3aa: CASSELQGAGQPQHF
j_gene: TRBJ2-2; v_gene: TRBV30; d_gene: NA; abundance: few; CDR3nt: TGTGCCTGGAGTGTACGGTCACTCCACACCGGGGAGCTGTTTTTT; CDR3aa: CAWSVRSLHTGELFF
j_gene: TRBJ1-4; v_gene: TRBV5-5; d_gene: TRBD1; abundance: once; CDR3nt: TGTGCCAGCAGTCTGGACAGGGTGTTGGAAAAACTGTTTTTT; CDR3aa: CASSLDRVLEKLFF
j_gene: TRBJ1-5; v_gene: TRBV10-1; d_gene: NA; abundance: NA; CDR3nt: TGCGCCAGCGAAGGGGATTCAGATCAGCCCCAGCATTTT; CDR3aa: CASEGDSDQPQHF
j_gene: TRBJ2-1; v_gene: TRBV29-1; d_gene: NA; abundance: NA; CDR3nt: TGCAGCGCCTTAAACTCGATCCATGAGCAGTTCTTC; CDR3aa: CSALNSIHEQFF
j_gene: TRBJ1-1; v_gene: TRBV2; d_gene: NA; abundance: NA; CDR3nt: TGTGCCAGCAGTCCCAGTGCTAACACTGAAGCTTTCTTT; CDR3aa: CASSPSANTEAFF
j_gene: TRBJ1-6; v_gene: TRBV4-1; d_gene: NA; abundance: few; CDR3nt: TGCGCCAGCAGCCAAGCCAATTTGGACGGGACCCTCCACTTT; CDR3aa: CASSQANLDGTLHF
j_gene: TRBJ1-2; v_gene: TRBV7-9; d_gene: NA; abundance: NA; CDR3nt: TGTGCCAGCAGCCTTGGGGGGAGTTTCTACACCTTC; CDR3aa: CASSLGGSFYTF
j_gene: TRBJ2-3; v_gene: TRBV7-9; d_gene: NA; abundance: NA; CDR3nt: TGTGCCATCGAACTTAGCACAGATACGCAGTATTTT; CDR3aa: CAIELSTDTQYF
j_gene: TRBJ1-1; v_gene: TRBV28; d_gene: NA; abundance: NA; CDR3nt: TGTGCCAGCATCCTACAGGAGCTGAACACTGAAGCTTTCTTT; CDR3aa: CASILQELNTEAFF
j_gene: TRBJ1-3; v_gene: TRBV19; d_gene: NA; abundance: NA; CDR3nt: TGTGCCAGTAGGAGGCTCTTGGCGTCTGGAAACACCATATATTTT; CDR3aa: CASRRLLASGNTIYF
j_gene: TRBJ2-1; v_gene: TRBV10-3; d_gene: NA; abundance: medium-sized; CDR3nt: TGTGCCATCATTGGGGAGAACAATGAGCAGTTCTTC; CDR3aa: CAIIGENNEQFF
j_gene: TRBJ2-1; v_gene: TRBV21-1; d_gene: NA; abundance: NA; CDR3nt: TGTGCCAGCATAGGAGCGGGTGATGCCTACAATGAGCAGTTCTTC; CDR3aa: CASIGAGDAYNEQFF